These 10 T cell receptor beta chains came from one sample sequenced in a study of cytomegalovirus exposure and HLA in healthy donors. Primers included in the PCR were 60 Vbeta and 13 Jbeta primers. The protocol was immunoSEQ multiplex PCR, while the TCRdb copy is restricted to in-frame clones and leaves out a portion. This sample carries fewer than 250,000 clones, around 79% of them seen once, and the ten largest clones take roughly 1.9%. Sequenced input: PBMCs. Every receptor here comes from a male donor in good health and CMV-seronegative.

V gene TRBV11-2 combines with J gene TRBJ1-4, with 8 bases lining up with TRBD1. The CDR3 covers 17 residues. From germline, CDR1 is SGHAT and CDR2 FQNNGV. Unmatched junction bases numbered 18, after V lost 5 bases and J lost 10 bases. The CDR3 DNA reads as TGTGCCAGCAGCCCTATCGCAGTCCCCCGGACAGGGCGAAAACTGTTTTTT. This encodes CASSPIAVPRTGRKLFF.

The CDR3: CASSTSGSSYEQYF. The DNA for the CDR3 is TGTGCCAGTAGTACGAGCGGGAGCTCCTACGAGCAGTACTTC. The V call is TRBV19, the J call TRBJ2-7, with 8 positions matching TRBD2. CDR3 length: 14 residues. Per germline, CDR1 LNHDA and CDR2 SQIVND (reference sequence). J gave up 0 bases and V 4 bases, and 2 bases lay outside the gene matches.

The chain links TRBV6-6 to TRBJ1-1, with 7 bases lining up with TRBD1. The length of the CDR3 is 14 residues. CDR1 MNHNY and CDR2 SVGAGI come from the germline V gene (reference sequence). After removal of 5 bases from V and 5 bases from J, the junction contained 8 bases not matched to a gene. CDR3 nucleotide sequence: TGTGCCAGCAGTGGGGAACAGGGGCGGACTGAAGCTTTCTTT. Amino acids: CASSGEQGRTEAFF.

The DNA of the CDR3 is TGTGCCAGCAGTTACTATTCAGGGGGCGGGACCCAGTACTTC. Protein sequence: CASSYYSGGGTQYF. The chain links TRBV6-5 to TRBJ2-5; 8 bases line up with TRBD1. Germline CDR1 MNHEY, CDR2 SVGAGI. CDR3 length: 14 amino acids. Trimming at V came to 1 base and at J to 7 bases, leaving 5 bases not matched to a gene.

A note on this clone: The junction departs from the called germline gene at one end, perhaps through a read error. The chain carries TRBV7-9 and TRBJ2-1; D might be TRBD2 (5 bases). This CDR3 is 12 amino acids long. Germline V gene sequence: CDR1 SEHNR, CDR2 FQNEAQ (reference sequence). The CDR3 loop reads CSSSLARVMQFF. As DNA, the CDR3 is TGTTCCAGCAGCTTAGCGCGGGTCATGCAGTTCTTC.

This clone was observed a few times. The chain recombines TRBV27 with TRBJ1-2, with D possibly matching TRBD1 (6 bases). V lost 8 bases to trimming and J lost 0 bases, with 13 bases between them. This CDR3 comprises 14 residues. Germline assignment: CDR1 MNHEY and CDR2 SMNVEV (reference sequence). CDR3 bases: TGTGCCAGCCATCCGGGGGGGCCTAACTATGGCTACACCTTC. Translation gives CASHPGGPNYGYTF.

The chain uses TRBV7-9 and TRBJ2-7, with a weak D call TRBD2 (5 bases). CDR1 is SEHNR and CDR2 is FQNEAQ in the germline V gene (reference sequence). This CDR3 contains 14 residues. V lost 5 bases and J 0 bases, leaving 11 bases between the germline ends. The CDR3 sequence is CASSVSEGSYEQYF. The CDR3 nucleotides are TGTGCCAGCAGCGTCAGTGAGGGCTCCTACGAGCAGTACTTC.

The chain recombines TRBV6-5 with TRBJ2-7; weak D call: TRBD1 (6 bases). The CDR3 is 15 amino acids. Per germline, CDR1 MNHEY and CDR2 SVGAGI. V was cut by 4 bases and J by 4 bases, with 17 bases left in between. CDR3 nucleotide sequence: TGTGCCAGCAGTTTTTCCGGGACAAGAATTTACGAGCAGTACTTC. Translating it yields CASSFSGTRIYEQYF.

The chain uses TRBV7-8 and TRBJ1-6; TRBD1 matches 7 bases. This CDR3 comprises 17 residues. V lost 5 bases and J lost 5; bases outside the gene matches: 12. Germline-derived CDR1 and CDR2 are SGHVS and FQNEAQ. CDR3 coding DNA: TGTGCCAGCAGCCCGAGGGCGGGACAGCCAAATAATTCACCCCTCCACTTT. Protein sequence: CASSPRAGQPNNSPLHF.

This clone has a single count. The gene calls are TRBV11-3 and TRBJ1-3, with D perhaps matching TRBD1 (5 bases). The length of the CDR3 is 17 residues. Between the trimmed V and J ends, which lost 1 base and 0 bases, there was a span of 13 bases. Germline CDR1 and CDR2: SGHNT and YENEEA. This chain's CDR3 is CASSLADSGISGNTIYF. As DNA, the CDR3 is TGTGCCAGCAGCTTAGCAGACAGCGGGATCTCTGGAAACACCATATATTTT.